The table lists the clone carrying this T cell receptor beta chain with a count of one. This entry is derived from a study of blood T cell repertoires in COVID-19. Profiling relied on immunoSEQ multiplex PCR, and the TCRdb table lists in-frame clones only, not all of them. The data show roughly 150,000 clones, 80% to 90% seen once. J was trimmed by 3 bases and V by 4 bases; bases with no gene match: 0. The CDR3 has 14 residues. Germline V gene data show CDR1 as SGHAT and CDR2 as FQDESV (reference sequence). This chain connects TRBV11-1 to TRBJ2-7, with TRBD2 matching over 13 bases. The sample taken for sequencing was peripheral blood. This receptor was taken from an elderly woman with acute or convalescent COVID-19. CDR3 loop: CASSWTSGGYEQYF. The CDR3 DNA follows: TGTGCCAGCAGCTGGACTAGCGGGGGCTACGAGCAGTACTTC.